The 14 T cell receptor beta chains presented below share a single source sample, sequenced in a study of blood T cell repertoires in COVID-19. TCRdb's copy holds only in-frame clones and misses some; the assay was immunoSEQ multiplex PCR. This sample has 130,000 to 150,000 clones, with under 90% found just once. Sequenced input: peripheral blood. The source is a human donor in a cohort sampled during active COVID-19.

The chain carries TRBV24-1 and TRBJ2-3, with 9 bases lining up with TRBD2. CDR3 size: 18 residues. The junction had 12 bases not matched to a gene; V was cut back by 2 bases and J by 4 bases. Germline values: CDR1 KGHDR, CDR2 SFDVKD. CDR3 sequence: CATSDSDASGGLADTQYF. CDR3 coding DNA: TGTGCCACCAGTGATTCGGACGCAAGCGGGGGGTTGGCAGATACGCAGTATTTT.

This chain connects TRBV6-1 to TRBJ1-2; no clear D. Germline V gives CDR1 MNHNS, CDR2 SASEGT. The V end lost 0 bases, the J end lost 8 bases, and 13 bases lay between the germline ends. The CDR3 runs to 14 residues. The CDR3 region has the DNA TGTGCCAGCAGTGAAGCGCTTCAGGTATCCGGCTACACCTTC. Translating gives CASSEALQVSGYTF.

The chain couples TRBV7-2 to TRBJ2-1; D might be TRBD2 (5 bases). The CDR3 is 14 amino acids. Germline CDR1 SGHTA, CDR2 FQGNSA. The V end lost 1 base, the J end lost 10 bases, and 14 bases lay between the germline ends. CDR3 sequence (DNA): TGTGCCAGCAGCTTAGTGGAGGCAGCCTTCGAGCAGTTCTTC. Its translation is CASSLVEAAFEQFF.

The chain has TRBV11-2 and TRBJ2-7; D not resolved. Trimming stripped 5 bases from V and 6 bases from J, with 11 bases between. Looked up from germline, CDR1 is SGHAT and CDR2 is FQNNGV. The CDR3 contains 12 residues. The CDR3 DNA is TGTGCCAGCAGCCCCCCCCTAGGCGAGCAGTACTTC. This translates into CASSPPLGEQYF.

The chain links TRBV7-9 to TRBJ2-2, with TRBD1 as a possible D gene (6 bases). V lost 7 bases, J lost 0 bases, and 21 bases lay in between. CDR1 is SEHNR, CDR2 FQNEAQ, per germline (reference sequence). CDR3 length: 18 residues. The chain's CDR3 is CASNRLATGNANTGELFF. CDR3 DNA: TGTGCCAGCAACCGTCTTGCTACAGGGAACGCGAACACCGGGGAGCTGTTTTTT.

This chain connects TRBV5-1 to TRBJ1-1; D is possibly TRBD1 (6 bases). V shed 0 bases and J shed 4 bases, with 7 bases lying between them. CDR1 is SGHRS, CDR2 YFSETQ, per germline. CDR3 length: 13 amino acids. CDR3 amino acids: CASSLEGGTEAFF. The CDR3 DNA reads TGCGCCAGCAGCTTGGAAGGGGGCACTGAAGCTTTCTTT.

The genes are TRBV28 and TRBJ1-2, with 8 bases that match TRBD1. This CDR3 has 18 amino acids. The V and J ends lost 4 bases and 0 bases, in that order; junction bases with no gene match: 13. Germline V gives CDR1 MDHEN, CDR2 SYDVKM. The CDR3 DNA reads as TGTGCCAGCAGTTCCTTACGGGACAGGTTCACCCCTAACTATGGCTACACCTTC. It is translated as CASSSLRDRFTPNYGYTF.

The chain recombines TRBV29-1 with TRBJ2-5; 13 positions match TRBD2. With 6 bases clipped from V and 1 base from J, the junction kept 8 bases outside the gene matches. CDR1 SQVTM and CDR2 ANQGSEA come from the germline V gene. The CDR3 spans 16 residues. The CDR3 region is CSVIGTSGTAQETQYF. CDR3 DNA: TGCAGCGTCATAGGGACTAGCGGGACCGCCCAAGAGACCCAGTACTTC.

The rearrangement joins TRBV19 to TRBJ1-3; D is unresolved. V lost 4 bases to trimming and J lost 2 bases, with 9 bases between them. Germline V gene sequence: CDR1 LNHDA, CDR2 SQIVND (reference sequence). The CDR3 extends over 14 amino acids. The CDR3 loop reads CASSTTETGNTIYF. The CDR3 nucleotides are TGTGCCAGTAGTACTACAGAAACTGGAAACACCATATATTTT.

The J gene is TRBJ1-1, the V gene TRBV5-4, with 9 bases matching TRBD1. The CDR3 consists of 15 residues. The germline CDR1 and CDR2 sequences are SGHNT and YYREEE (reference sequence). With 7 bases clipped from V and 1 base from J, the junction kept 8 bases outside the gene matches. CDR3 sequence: CASGQGSRGNTEAFF. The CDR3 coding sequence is TGTGCCAGCGGACAGGGGAGTCGGGGGAACACTGAAGCTTTCTTT. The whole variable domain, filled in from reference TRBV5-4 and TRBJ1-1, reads ETGVTQSPTHLIKTRGQQVTLRCSSQSGHNTVSWYQQALGQGPQFIFQYYREEENGRGNFPPRFSGLQFPNYSSELNVNALELDDSALYLCASGQGSRGNTEAFFGQGTRLTVV.

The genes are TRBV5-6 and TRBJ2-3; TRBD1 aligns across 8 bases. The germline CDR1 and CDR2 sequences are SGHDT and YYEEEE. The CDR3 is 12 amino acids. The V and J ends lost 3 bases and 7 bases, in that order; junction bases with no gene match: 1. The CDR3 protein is CASSWDRNTQYF. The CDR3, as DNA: TGTGCCAGCAGCTGGGACAGGAATACGCAGTATTTT.

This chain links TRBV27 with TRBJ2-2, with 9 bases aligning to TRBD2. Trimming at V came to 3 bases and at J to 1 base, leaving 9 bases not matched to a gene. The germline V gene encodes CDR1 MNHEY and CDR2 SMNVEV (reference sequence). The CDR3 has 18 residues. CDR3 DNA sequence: TGTGCCAGCAGTTTTTTCCCAAGCGGGGGGCGGAACACCGGGGAGCTGTTTTTT. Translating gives CASSFFPSGGRNTGELFF.

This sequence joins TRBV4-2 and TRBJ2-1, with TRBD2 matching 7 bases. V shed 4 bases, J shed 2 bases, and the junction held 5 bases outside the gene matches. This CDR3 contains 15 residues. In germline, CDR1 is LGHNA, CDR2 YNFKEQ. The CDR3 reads CASSPTGTTYNEQFF. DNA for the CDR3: TGTGCCAGCAGCCCTACCGGGACTACCTACAATGAGCAGTTCTTC.

CDR3: CASSLLPGTGTTGELFF. In nucleotides, the CDR3 is TGTGCCAGCAGCTTACTTCCCGGGACAGGGACCACCGGGGAGCTGTTTTTT. The rearrangement joins TRBV11-3 to TRBJ2-2, with 9 bases matching TRBD1. This CDR3 contains 17 residues. Losses at the gene ends were 2 bases for V and 4 bases for J; bases not matched to a gene: 8. The germline V gene has CDR1 SGHNT and CDR2 YENEEA.